This T cell receptor beta chain was sequenced in a study of human T cells and chemical hapten exposure. Original processing methods: With a range of 23,224 to 690,600, the median per sample was around 96,000 TCRs. TCRdb independently ran MiXCR on the RACE reads; one entry per CDR3 protein. TCRdb's processing, not the authors', yielded these V and J calls. Of a few hundred thousand distinct CDR3 sequences in the sample, 4.8% were seen once. Specified time point: patch test 1, 2 weeks after DPC sensitization. As to treatment: therapeutic diphenylcyclopropenone sensitization with weekly scalp DPC. Blood draws came before every patch-test application. The CDR3 is made up of 17 amino acids. The J segment lost 4 bases and the V segment lost 2 bases, leaving 7 bases of the junction unmatched. Per the germline V gene, CDR1 is MDHEN and CDR2 is SYDVKM. This clonotype was detected only a few times.

The receptor was derived from a woman aged 50 to 60 with alopecia areata. Some clones in this sample may be carry-over from other donors' samples. J is TRBJ2-2 and V is TRBV28, with 10 nucleotides matching TRBD2. Specimen: whole blood, collected in connection with sensitization to the hapten diphenylcyclopropenone (DPC). CDR3 DNA: TGTGCCAGCAGTTTAATTGGGCTAGCGGGGGTCACCGGGGAGCTGTTTTTT. Its protein is CASSLIGLAGVTGELFF.